The 27 T cell receptor beta chains below were found in one sample sequenced in a study of T cell changes during pregnancy in multiple sclerosis. The assay was immunoSEQ multiplex PCR, and TCRdb's table has in-frame clones only and misses some. The sample includes tens of thousands of clones, roughly 88% of them seen just once. This specimen was peripheral blood, taken in the second trimester of pregnancy. Every receptor here comes from a female donor in good health, enrolled as a control in a pregnancy study.

The V call is TRBV19, the J call TRBJ1-5, with 7 bases that match TRBD1. V lost 9 bases and J lost 2; bases outside the gene matches: 7. The CDR3 has 14 amino acids. The V gene's germline CDR1 is LNHDA and CDR2 SQIVND (reference sequence). The chain's CDR3 is CASLWQGGNQPQHF. As DNA, the CDR3 is TGTGCCAGCCTCTGGCAGGGGGGCAATCAGCCCCAGCATTTT.

The V gene is TRBV12-5, the J gene TRBJ1-4, with D tentatively TRBD1 (5 bases). The V gene's germline CDR1 is LGHNT and CDR2 FRNRAP. V lost 1 base to trimming and J lost 3 bases, with 12 bases between them. The CDR3 is made up of 16 amino acids. The CDR3 DNA follows: TGTGCTAGTGGTTTGGACCCGTGGGGGGCTAATGAAAAACTGTTTTTT. Residues: CASGLDPWGANEKLFF.

This chain connects TRBV11-2 to TRBJ2-1, with 8 bases fitting TRBD2. The germline gives CDR1 SGHAT, CDR2 FQNNGV. The trim removed 6 bases at V and 5 bases at J, leaving 12 bases unmatched. This CDR3 contains 16 residues. The CDR3 protein is CASRPPGLGRDNEQFF. The CDR3 region has the DNA TGTGCCAGCAGACCGCCGGGACTAGGTAGAGACAATGAGCAGTTCTTC.

This chain connects TRBV11-2 to TRBJ2-6, with D possibly being TRBD2 (6 bases). CDR1 is SGHAT and CDR2 is FQNNGV in the germline V gene. CDR3 length equals 18 residues. Trimming pared 1 base from V and 0 bases from J, leaving 13 bases between. The CDR3 coding sequence is TGTGCCAGCAGCTTAGGGGGTACCGGGGGCTCTGGGGCCAACGTCCTGACTTTC. Translated, it gives CASSLGGTGGSGANVLTF.

V usage is TRBV7-9 and J usage is TRBJ1-2, with TRBD1 as a possible D gene (6 bases). V was shortened by 8 bases and J by 5 bases, with 15 bases between the two germline ends. CDR3 length: 13 amino acids. CDR1 and CDR2 from the germline V gene are SEHNR and FQNEAQ (reference sequence). The CDR3 nucleotides read TGTGCCAGCGAACAGGGAGGGGGATATGGCTACACCTTC. It specifies CASEQGGGYGYTF.

Only one count was recorded for this clone. The V gene is TRBV7-2, the J gene TRBJ2-6, with 8 bases matching TRBD2. Germline values: CDR1 SGHTA, CDR2 FQGNSA. V gave up 2 bases and J gave up 3 bases; unmatched junction bases: 3. CDR3 length: 16 amino acids. The CDR3 region has the DNA TGTGCCAGCAGCTTATCCGGGGGGGTTGGGGCCAACGTCCTGACTTTC. Residues: CASSLSGGVGANVLTF.

This clone was detected only once. As DNA, the CDR3 is TGTGCCAGTAGTGTTGGGACAGGGGGGACTGAAGCTTTCTTT. It is translated as CASSVGTGGTEAFF. This chain links TRBV19 with TRBJ1-1, with 11 bases lining up with TRBD1. V dropped 5 bases and J dropped 5; count of bases not matched to a gene: 4. In germline, CDR1 is LNHDA, CDR2 SQIVND (reference sequence). CDR3 length: 14 residues.

V usage is TRBV6-5 and J usage is TRBJ2-7; 12 bases line up with TRBD2. Trimming removed 5 bases from V and 0 bases from J; junction bases left unmatched: 2. Germline loops: CDR1 MNHEY, CDR2 SVGAGI. There are 15 residues in the CDR3. The CDR3 region has the DNA TGTGCCAGCAGTGTGACTAGCGGGAGCTCCTACGAGCAGTACTTC. Translation gives CASSVTSGSSYEQYF.

This rearrangement joins TRBV7-2 to TRBJ2-7; TRBD1 matches 8 bases. V lost 6 bases to trimming and J lost 3 bases; unmatched junction nucleotides: 7. Germline CDR1 and CDR2: SGHTA and FQGNSA. The CDR3 has 14 amino acids. The CDR3 is CASRATGEGYEQYF. The CDR3 DNA is TGTGCCAGCAGGGCGACAGGGGAAGGCTACGAGCAGTACTTC.

The genes are TRBV10-1 and TRBJ1-1; maybe TRBD1 (6 bases). The CDR3 consists of 14 residues. Trimming cost V 3 bases and J 2 bases, with 10 bases left between them. CDR1 is WNHNN, CDR2 SYGVQD, per germline (reference sequence). The CDR3 region is CASSDSTGNTEAFF. For the CDR3, the DNA is TGCGCCAGCAGTGACTCGACAGGAAACACTGAAGCTTTCTTT.

This clone was seen just once. The rearrangement joins TRBV7-9 to TRBJ2-1; TRBD2 is a possible D gene (5 bases). CDR1 is SEHNR and CDR2 is FQNEAQ in the germline V gene (reference sequence). Trimming removed 6 bases at V and 7 bases at J, with 16 bases between. This CDR3 spans 14 amino acids. CDR3 amino acids: CASRKTSFINEQFF. Written as DNA, the CDR3 is TGTGCCAGCAGGAAAACTAGTTTTATAAATGAGCAGTTCTTC.

On this clone itself: The DNA is left out, because the CDR3 cannot be placed on it with certainty; the CDR3 is given as TCRdb lists it. CDR3 protein: CASSTSGGQETQYF. This chain joins TRBV6-5 and TRBJ2-5; the table names TRBD2, a call not compared with the DNA. CDR1 and CDR2 from the germline V gene are MNHEY and SVGAGI. The CDR3 contains 14 residues when both ends are counted.

The chain couples TRBV5-4 to TRBJ2-5; 7 positions agree with TRBD1. This CDR3 comprises 12 residues. The J segment lost 10 bases and the V segment lost 4 bases, leaving 7 bases of the junction unmatched. CDR1 is SGHNT, CDR2 YYREEE, per germline (reference sequence). The CDR3 sequence is CASSRDSWGQYF. Here the CDR3 DNA reads TGTGCCAGCAGCCGGGACAGCTGGGGCCAGTACTTC. Supplemented by reference TRBV5-4 and TRBJ2-5, the full variable domain reads ETGVTQSPTHLIKTRGQQVTLRCSSQSGHNTVSWYQQALGQGPQFIFQYYREEENGRGNFPPRFSGLQFPNYSSELNVNALELDDSALYLCASSRDSWGQYFGPGTRLLVL.

This chain joins TRBV7-6 and TRBJ1-6, with a possible D match to TRBD1 (6 bases). Germline CDR1 reads SGHVS; CDR2 reads FNYEAQ. The CDR3 has 16 amino acids. The V end lost 4 bases, the J end lost 7 bases, and 17 bases lay between the germline ends. The CDR3 region is CASSYGTRSQNSPLHF. For the CDR3, the DNA is TGTGCCAGCAGCTACGGGACACGGAGCCAAAATTCACCCCTCCACTTT. Using reference TRBV7-6 and TRBJ1-6 for the parts outside the CDR3, the full variable domain is GAGVSQSPRYKVTKRGQDVALRCDPISGHVSLYWYRQALGQGPEFLTYFNYEAQQDKSGLPNDRFSAERPEGSISTLTIQRTEQRDSAMYRCASSYGTRSQNSPLHFGNGTRLTVT.

The rearrangement joins TRBV19 to TRBJ1-6; D gene ambiguous. Trimming cost V 3 bases and J 6 bases, with 12 bases left between them. The CDR3 totals 15 residues. Germline loops: CDR1 LNHDA, CDR2 SQIVND (reference sequence). The chain's CDR3 is CASSMSAQTNSPLHF. In nucleotides, the CDR3 is TGTGCCAGTAGTATGTCGGCACAGACTAATTCACCCCTCCACTTT.

V usage is TRBV9 and J usage is TRBJ2-2; possible D gene TRBD2, 5 bases. CDR3 length equals 13 residues. V lost 3 bases and J 9 bases, leaving 12 bases between the germline ends. Germline V gives CDR1 SGDLS, CDR2 YYNGEE. The CDR3, as DNA: TGTGCCAGCAGCGCCCCTTTAGCGAGGGAGCTGTTTTTT. Its protein is CASSAPLARELFF.

The genes are TRBV27 and TRBJ2-7; D is ambiguous. V lost 5 bases to trimming and J lost 7 bases, with 15 bases between them. This CDR3 contains 13 residues. CDR1 and CDR2 from the germline V gene are MNHEY and SMNVEV (reference sequence). DNA of the CDR3: TGTGCCAGCAGTATTGGGCTCAGCTGGGAGCAGTACTTC. It encodes CASSIGLSWEQYF.

The chain links TRBV30 to TRBJ2-7, with 8 bases lining up with TRBD2. CDR3 length: 12 amino acids. The V gene's germline CDR1 is GTSNPN and CDR2 SVGIG (reference sequence). The V and J ends lost 3 bases and 2 bases, in that order; junction bases with no gene match: 0. This chain's CDR3 is CAWSGRAYEQYF. The CDR3 nucleotides are TGTGCCTGGAGCGGGAGGGCCTACGAGCAGTACTTC.

The V and J genes are TRBV19 and TRBJ2-1; D may be TRBD2 (6 bases). V was clipped by 7 bases and J by 5 bases, with 15 bases between them. In germline, CDR1 is LNHDA, CDR2 SQIVND (reference sequence). The length of the CDR3 is 14 residues. The CDR3 coding sequence is TGTGCCAGTAACTTAGTCGGAGGGGACAATGAGCAGTTCTTC. The encoded protein is CASNLVGGDNEQFF.

J is TRBJ2-3 and V is TRBV19; TRBD1 matches 8 bases. The ends lost 1 base at V and 1 base at J; junction bases unmatched: 4. Germline lookup yields CDR1 LNHDA and CDR2 SQIVND (reference sequence). The CDR3 spans 16 residues. Here the CDR3 DNA reads TGTGCCAGTAGTATAGTACGGGGACAGGGCACAGATACGCAGTATTTT. This translates into CASSIVRGQGTDTQYF. The full variable domain, in which reference TRBV19 and TRBJ2-3 provide the parts outside the CDR3, is DGGITQSPKYLFRKEGQNVTLSCEQNLNHDAMYWYRQDPGQGLRLIYYSQIVNDFQKGDIAEGYSVSREKKESFPLTVTSAQKNPTAFYLCASSIVRGQGTDTQYFGPGTRLTVL.

This clone was counted only a few times. The V gene is TRBV7-9, the J gene TRBJ1-1; weak D call: TRBD1 (6 bases). The germline V gene has CDR1 SEHNR and CDR2 FQNEAQ (reference sequence). The CDR3 consists of 14 residues. The germline V and J ends were trimmed by 4 bases and 4 bases, with 13 bases remaining between them. The CDR3 sequence: CASSSSGGATEAFF. Written as DNA, the CDR3 is TGTGCCAGCAGCTCCAGTGGGGGGGCCACTGAAGCTTTCTTT.

This sequence joins TRBV14 and TRBJ1-4; no clear D gene. Trimming cost V 4 bases and J 0 bases, with 9 bases left between them. Germline lookup yields CDR1 SGHDN and CDR2 FVKESK. This CDR3 comprises 15 residues. The CDR3 DNA sequence: TGTGCCAGCAGCCGTCGGGTATCAACTAATGAAAAACTGTTTTTT. This codes for CASSRRVSTNEKLFF.

The CDR3 reads CSVGEGETQYF. CDR3 nucleotide sequence: TGCAGCGTTGGGGAGGGAGAGACCCAGTACTTC. V usage is TRBV29-1 and J usage is TRBJ2-5; 7 nucleotides align to TRBD2. The CDR3 consists of 11 residues. The germline gives CDR1 SQVTM, CDR2 ANQGSEA. The V segment lost 4 bases and the J segment 4 bases; nucleotides outside the gene matches: 0.

CDR3 loop: CASSSGQGQETQYF. The CDR3 DNA follows: TGCGCCAGCAGCTCCGGACAGGGCCAAGAGACCCAGTACTTC. The chain employs TRBV5-1 and TRBJ2-5; 8 bases map to TRBD1. The CDR3 loop spans 14 amino acids. Germline loops: CDR1 SGHRS, CDR2 YFSETQ. The V and J ends lost 3 bases and 1 base, in that order; junction bases with no gene match: 2.

The chain has TRBV30 and TRBJ1-2; tentatively, D is TRBD1 (5 bases). V was clipped by 7 bases and J by 8 bases, with 17 bases between them. Looked up from germline, CDR1 is GTSNPN and CDR2 is SVGIG (reference sequence). The CDR3 loop spans 12 amino acids. The CDR3 DNA sequence: TGTGCCTCCGAATTGGGGCCTGGAGGCTACACCTTC. Translated: CASELGPGGYTF.

As DNA, the CDR3 is TGTGCCAGCAGCCAGAGAACGGAGCAGCCCCAGCATTTT. Protein: CASSQRTEQPQHF. The rearrangement links TRBV6-1 to TRBJ1-5; D unclear. V was shortened by 6 bases and J by 7 bases, with 13 bases between the two germline ends. The CDR3 is 13 residues long. Germline values: CDR1 MNHNS, CDR2 SASEGT.

The chain employs TRBV5-8 and TRBJ1-1; TRBD1 aligns across 8 bases. V lost 1 base and J lost 6; bases outside the gene matches: 5. The V gene's germline CDR1 is SGHTS and CDR2 YDEGEE. The CDR3 runs to 14 residues. CDR3 nucleotides: TGTGCCAGCAGCTTGACCCAGGGGGCCTCTGAAGCTTTCTTT. Translated: CASSLTQGASEAFF.